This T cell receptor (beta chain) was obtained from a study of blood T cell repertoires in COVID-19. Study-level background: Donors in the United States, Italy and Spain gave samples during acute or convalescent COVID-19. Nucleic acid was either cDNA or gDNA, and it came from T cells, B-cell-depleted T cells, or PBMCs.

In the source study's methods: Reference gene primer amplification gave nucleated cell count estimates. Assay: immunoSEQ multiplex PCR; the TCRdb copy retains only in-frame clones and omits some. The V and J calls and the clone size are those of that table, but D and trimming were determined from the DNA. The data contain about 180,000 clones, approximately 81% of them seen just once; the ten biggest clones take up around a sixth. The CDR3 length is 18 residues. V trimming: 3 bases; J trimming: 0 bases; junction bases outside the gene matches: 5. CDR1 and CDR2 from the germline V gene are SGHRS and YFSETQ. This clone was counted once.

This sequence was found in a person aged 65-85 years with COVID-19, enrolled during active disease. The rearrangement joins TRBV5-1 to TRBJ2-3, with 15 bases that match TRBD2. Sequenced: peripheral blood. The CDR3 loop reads CASSSGLAGGSSTDTQYF. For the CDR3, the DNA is TGCGCCAGCAGCTCGGGACTAGCGGGGGGTTCTAGCACAGATACGCAGTATTTT.